This T cell receptor beta chain was recovered during a study of blood T cell repertoires in COVID-19. Produced via immunoSEQ multiplex PCR; TCRdb's table is partial and in-frame only. The sample consists of some 250,000 clones, approximately 83% of them appearing once. Trimming stripped 0 bases from V and 2 bases from J, with 5 bases between. Germline-derived CDR1 and CDR2 are SGDLS and YYNGEE. This CDR3 is built from 13 residues. This sequence originates from a young man who had recovered from COVID-19. The chain employs TRBV9 and TRBJ1-1; D ambiguous. The specimen was peripheral blood. The CDR3 here is CASSVGPNTEAFF. CDR3 nucleotides: TGTGCCAGCAGCGTAGGGCCTAACACTGAAGCTTTCTTT.